Following are 9 T cell receptor beta chains from one sample sequenced in a study of T cell changes during pregnancy in multiple sclerosis (dated by TCRdb to the late 2010s). The library was made by the immunoSEQ multiplex PCR assay. As stored in TCRdb, this immuneACCESS dataset retains in-frame rearrangements with V and J assigned. A fraction of the clones does not appear; measured against another copy, unresolved V genes explain less than half of the discrepancy, and the remainder lacks a known reason. The sample table shows about 100,000 clones, and 90% are seen once. The ten largest clones add up to around 0.78% of the sample. The specimen comprised peripheral blood, sampled in the second trimester of pregnancy. The receptors stem from a female donor in good health, enrolled as a control in a pregnancy study.

This chain links TRBV29-1 with TRBJ2-1, with D tentatively TRBD1 (6 bases). V lost 4 bases, J lost 8 bases, and 18 bases lay in between. In germline, CDR1 is SQVTM, CDR2 ANQGSEA. The CDR3 is 14 amino acids. CDR3 sequence (DNA): TGCAGCGTTGGGTCTCTAGACAGGTTCTATGAGCAGTTCTTC. This translates into CSVGSLDRFYEQFF.

This chain links TRBV28 with TRBJ2-1; 9 nucleotides line up with TRBD1. Germline trimming cut 8 bases from V and 9 bases from J; bases unmatched to any gene: 8. CDR1 MDHEN and CDR2 SYDVKM come from the germline V gene. The CDR3 extends over 13 amino acids. In nucleotides, the CDR3 is TGTGCCAGCTGGACAGGGGTGTTGGGTGAGCAGTTCTTC. Protein: CASWTGVLGEQFF.

The chain's CDR3 is CASSTQGTSGGARTGELFF. The CDR3 region has the DNA TGCGCCAGCAGCACCCAGGGGACTAGCGGGGGGGCGAGAACCGGGGAGCTGTTTTTT. V gene TRBV5-1 combines with J gene TRBJ2-2, with 16 nucleotides matching TRBD2. J was trimmed by 5 bases and V by 4 bases; bases with no gene match: 11. Germline V CDR1 and CDR2: SGHRS, YFSETQ. The CDR3 spans 19 residues.

This chain links TRBV19 with TRBJ2-3; a weak D match, TRBD2 (5 bases). Germline V lookup: CDR1 LNHDA, CDR2 SQIVND (reference sequence). CDR3 length: 15 amino acids. V lost 5 bases and J lost 2, with 14 bases in between. The CDR3 DNA follows: TGTGCCAGTAGTGGACTCGAATTGGACACAGATACGCAGTATTTT. It is translated as CASSGLELDTDTQYF.

There are a few counts of this clone. The chain uses TRBV6-4 and TRBJ2-2; 10 bases align to TRBD2. Per the germline V gene, CDR1 is MRHNA and CDR2 is SNTAGT. The CDR3 runs to 14 residues. Losses at the gene ends were 2 bases for V and 6 bases for J; bases not matched to a gene: 0. CDR3 in DNA: TGTGCCAGCAGTGACCTAGCGGGAGCCGGGGAGCTGTTTTTT. Translated: CASSDLAGAGELFF.

On this clone: Other DNA sequences within the sample encode an identical CDR3. This chain links TRBV6-5 with TRBJ1-1; 9 bases line up with TRBD1. In germline, CDR1 is MNHEY, CDR2 SVGAGI. V dropped 8 bases and J dropped 4; count of bases not matched to a gene: 5. The CDR3 is 13 residues long. This CDR3 is CASGDRGGTEAFF. The CDR3 nucleotides read TGTGCCAGCGGCGACAGGGGGGGCACTGAAGCTTTCTTT.

This clone was counted once. V is TRBV11-3 and J is TRBJ2-4; TRBD1 agrees at 9 bases. J gave up 15 bases and V 7 bases, and 4 bases lay outside the gene matches. The CDR3 runs 10 residues. The V gene's germline CDR1 is SGHNT and CDR2 YENEEA. CDR3 protein: CASTTGQGYF. DNA for the CDR3: TGTGCCAGCACCACGGGACAGGGGTACTTC.

This clone was observed a single time. This chain joins TRBV28 and TRBJ2-6, with D uncertain. There are 14 residues in the CDR3. Trimming stripped 2 bases from V and 4 bases from J, with 6 bases between. The germline V gene has CDR1 MDHEN and CDR2 SYDVKM. The CDR3 protein is CASSLPTGANVLTF. The CDR3, as DNA: TGTGCCAGCAGTTTACCTACCGGGGCCAACGTCCTGACTTTC.

J is TRBJ1-2 and V is TRBV7-8, with no clear D. The V end was cut by 4 bases, the J end by 7 bases, with 7 bases between. This CDR3 has 11 amino acids. In germline, CDR1 is SGHVS, CDR2 FQNEAQ. The CDR3 coding sequence is TGTGCCAGCAGCTCAGGAGGTGGCTACACCTTC. Residues: CASSSGGGYTF.